Listed below are T cell receptor beta chains from one sample, sequenced in a study of blood T cell repertoires in COVID-19. Produced via immunoSEQ multiplex PCR; TCRdb's table is partial and in-frame only. The repertoire has 55,000 to 85,000 clones, approximately 86% of them found once; the top ten carry more than 10%. The material sequenced was peripheral blood. Receptors were obtained from a human donor in a cohort sampled during active COVID-19. Each CDR3 is given with its conserved first and last residue. D genes are given only for firm matches. A row's size may be missing; if present it is once, few, many or a size class.

v_call	clone_size	j_call	d_call	cdr3_aa	cdr3_nt
TRBV6-4	NA	TRBJ2-3	NA	CASSAKPTLLGTDTQYF	TGTGCCAGCAGTGCAAAACCGACACTTTTAGGCACAGATACGCAGTATTTT
TRBV6-1	NA	TRBJ1-5	NA	CASSEGQYSNQPQHF	TGTGCCAGCAGCGAAGGACAGTATAGCAATCAGCCCCAGCATTTT
TRBV4-1	NA	TRBJ2-7	TRBD2	CASSHGLAGALPSYEQYF	TGCGCCAGCAGCCACGGACTAGCGGGGGCCCTACCCTCCTACGAGCAGTACTTC
TRBV21-1	few	TRBJ1-1	NA	CASIQGARDTEAFF	TGTGCCAGCATACAGGGGGCGAGGGACACTGAAGCTTTCTTT
TRBV6-6	once	TRBJ1-2	NA	CASSRPPGDYGYTF	TGTGCCAGCAGCCGGCCGCCGGGGGACTATGGCTACACCTTC
TRBV19	NA	TRBJ1-4	TRBD1	CASKGATTNEKLFF	TGTGCCAGTAAGGGGGCCACAACTAATGAAAAACTGTTTTTT
TRBV24-1	NA	TRBJ2-3	TRBD2	CATSDFGTSGGTTFTDTQYF	TGTGCCACCAGTGATTTCGGGACTAGCGGGGGGACGACTTTCACAGATACGCAGTATTTT
TRBV2	few	TRBJ1-3	NA	CASSGQGTGNTIYF	TGTGCCAGCAGTGGGCAGGGAACCGGAAACACCATATATTTT
TRBV24-1	once	TRBJ2-3	TRBD2	CATGTSGTDTQYF	TGTGCCACCGGGACTAGCGGCACAGATACGCAGTATTTT
TRBV18	NA	TRBJ1-2	NA	CASSPRGGSNYGYTF	TGTGCCAGCTCACCAAGGGGTGGTAGCAACTATGGCTACACCTTC
TRBV27	medium-sized	TRBJ1-5	NA	CASSPRGLGQPQHF	TGTGCCAGCAGTCCCCGGGGTCTGGGTCAGCCCCAGCATTTT
TRBV7-2	NA	TRBJ2-1	TRBD2	CASSLRRGALSYNEQFF	TGTGCCAGCAGCTTAAGGCGGGGGGCCCTCTCCTACAATGAGCAGTTCTTC
TRBV7-9	NA	TRBJ2-2	NA	CASSIIERNTGELFF	TGTGCCAGCAGCATTATTGAGCGGAACACCGGGGAGCTGTTTTTT
TRBV2	NA	TRBJ2-1	TRBD2	CASSRTSGGAYEQFF	TGTGCCAGCAGTAGGACTAGCGGGGGGGCATATGAGCAGTTCTTC
TRBV28	NA	TRBJ1-1	NA	CASSNNRATEAFF	TGTGCCAGCAGTAACAACAGGGCCACTGAAGCTTTCTTT
TRBV5-1	NA	TRBJ1-1	NA	CASSPVPDTEAFF	TGCGCCAGCAGTCCCGTTCCGGACACTGAAGCTTTCTTT
TRBV5-1	NA	TRBJ2-5	NA	CASSLGGPIQETQYF	TGCGCCAGCAGCTTGGGGGGCCCTATCCAAGAGACCCAGTACTTC
TRBV7-8	NA	TRBJ1-5	NA	CASSLRASNQPQHF	TGTGCCAGCTCTTTGAGGGCATCGAATCAGCCCCAGCATTTT
TRBV10-1	once	TRBJ1-1	TRBD1	CASSEGTVNTEAFF	TGCGCCAGCAGTGAGGGGACAGTCAACACTGAAGCTTTCTTT
TRBV7-9	NA	TRBJ2-5	NA	CASSTWTIQETQYF	TGTGCCAGCAGCACCTGGACTATCCAAGAGACCCAGTACTTC
TRBV24-1	NA	TRBJ1-1	NA	CATAGVGETEAFF	TGTGCCACCGCAGGGGTGGGAGAAACTGAAGCTTTCTTT
TRBV18	NA	TRBJ1-3	NA	CASSPQPGFSGNTIYF	TGTGCCAGCTCACCCCAGCCGGGGTTCTCTGGAAACACCATATATTTT
TRBV19	once	TRBJ2-3	TRBD1	CASSTRTGGGDTQYF	TGTGCCAGTAGTACCCGGACAGGGGGAGGAGATACGCAGTATTTT
TRBV2	NA	TRBJ2-7	TRBD1	CASSANRGVGEQYF	TGTGCCAGCAGTGCGAACAGGGGGGTAGGCGAGCAGTACTTC
TRBV6-5	NA	TRBJ1-2	NA	CASSYLRGGGYTF	TGTGCCAGCAGTTACCTCCGAGGGGGAGGCTACACCTTC
TRBV28	NA	TRBJ1-2	TRBD1	CASSLTRTGHYGYTF	TGTGCCAGCAGTTTGACCAGGACAGGCCACTATGGCTACACCTTC
TRBV12-3/TRBV12-4	NA	TRBJ1-1	NA	CASSLRGGTEAFF	TGTGCCAGCAGTTTACGGGGGGGCACTGAAGCTTTCTTT
TRBV6-5	NA	TRBJ2-4	TRBD1	CASSRTGFENIQYF	TGTGCCAGCAGTAGGACAGGATTCGAAAACATTCAGTACTTC
TRBV18	NA	TRBJ1-1	NA	CASSPTGRGTEAFF	TGTGCCAGCTCACCAACAGGCAGGGGCACTGAAGCTTTCTTT
TRBV30	few	TRBJ2-1	NA	CAWKPTSSSYNEQFF	TGTGCCTGGAAACCGACTAGTAGCTCCTACAATGAGCAGTTCTTC
TRBV29-1	NA	TRBJ1-2	TRBD1	CSVEDYLAGGVYGYTF	TGCAGCGTTGAAGATTATCTGGCAGGGGGAGTATATGGCTACACCTTC
TRBV10-3	NA	TRBJ2-1	NA	CAISTYTSYNEQFF	TGTGCCATCAGTACTTATACCTCCTACAATGAGCAGTTCTTC
TRBV12-5	NA	TRBJ1-1	NA	CASGKGIMNTEAFF	TGTGCTAGTGGGAAGGGGATTATGAACACTGAAGCTTTCTTT
TRBV19	NA	TRBJ2-5	NA	CASTPRAGGYQETQYF	TGTGCCAGTACCCCACGGGCAGGGGGGTACCAAGAGACCCAGTACTTC
TRBV11-3	NA	TRBJ1-1	NA	CASSLDRNTEAFF	TGTGCCAGCAGCTTAGATCGTAACACTGAAGCTTTCTTT
TRBV10-3	NA	TRBJ2-7	TRBD2	CAIMGSGNEQYF	TGTGCCATCATGGGTAGCGGGAACGAGCAGTACTTC
TRBV5-1	NA	TRBJ2-1	TRBD2	CASSLGGSGVSSYNEQFF	TGCGCCAGCAGTCTGGGTGGTAGCGGGGTGAGCTCCTACAATGAGCAGTTCTTC
TRBV30	NA	TRBJ1-1	NA	CAWSGQLDTEAFF	TGTGCCTGGAGTGGACAGCTAGACACTGAAGCTTTCTTT
TRBV6-6	NA	TRBJ1-1	TRBD1	CASSPMGTGALMNTEAFF	TGTGCCAGCAGTCCTATGGGGACAGGGGCCCTCATGAACACTGAAGCTTTCTTT
TRBV7-9	NA	TRBJ1-6	TRBD1	CASRPTGDNSPLHF	TGTGCCAGCAGGCCGACAGGGGATAATTCACCCCTCCACTTT
TRBV2	NA	TRBJ2-5	TRBD1	CASTVPTGGLETQYF	TGTGCCAGCACCGTGCCAACAGGGGGATTGGAGACCCAGTACTTC
TRBV3-1/TRBV3-2	NA	TRBJ1-2	TRBD1	CASSPGQGRHTF	TGTGCCAGCAGCCCAGGACAGGGGCGGCACACCTTC
TRBV28	NA	TRBJ1-4	TRBD1	CASSLRTGALGKLFF	TGTGCCAGCAGTTTACGAACAGGGGCCCTGGGGAAACTGTTTTTT
TRBV9	NA	TRBJ1-2	TRBD1	CASSAKGDRGAYGYTF	TGTGCCAGCAGCGCCAAAGGGGACAGGGGGGCCTATGGCTACACCTTC
TRBV16	NA	TRBJ1-5	NA	CASSKGGGWPQHF	TGTGCCAGCAGCAAGGGGGGGGGCTGGCCCCAGCATTTT
TRBV10-3	NA	TRBJ1-3	NA	CAISEPTASGNTIYF	TGTGCCATCAGTGAGCCGACAGCCTCTGGAAACACCATATATTTT
TRBV6-4	few	TRBJ2-2	NA	CASRPGAADTGELFF	TGTGCCAGCAGACCGGGTGCGGCGGACACCGGGGAGCTGTTTTTT
TRBV11-2	NA	TRBJ1-2	TRBD1	CASSPDRGVYGYTF	TGTGCCAGCAGCCCAGACAGGGGGGTCTATGGCTACACCTTC
TRBV7-2	NA	TRBJ2-3	TRBD2	CASSLGLAGGPDTQYF	TGTGCCAGCAGCTTGGGACTAGCGGGGGGTCCAGATACGCAGTATTTT
TRBV11-2	NA	TRBJ1-6	NA	CASSLFGTYSYNSPLHF	TGTGCCAGCAGCTTATTTGGGACTTACTCCTATAATTCACCCCTCCACTTT
TRBV7-9	NA	TRBJ1-2	NA	CASSLVAVPNYGYTF	TGTGCCAGCAGCTTAGTGGCAGTCCCCAACTATGGCTACACCTTC
TRBV5-1	NA	TRBJ2-5	TRBD2	CASSLGGRGGQETQYF	TGCGCCAGCAGCTTGGGAGGACGGGGGGGCCAAGAGACCCAGTACTTC
TRBV19	NA	TRBJ2-1	NA	CASSIGQNNEQFF	TGTGCCAGTAGTATAGGACAGAACAATGAGCAGTTCTTC
TRBV28	NA	TRBJ2-3	NA	CASSLTGRKARSTDTQYF	TGTGCCAGCAGTTTGACAGGGAGGAAAGCACGTAGCACAGATACGCAGTATTTT
TRBV6-5	NA	TRBJ1-5	NA	CASSLSAGPQHF	TGTGCCAGCAGTCTAAGCGCGGGGCCCCAGCATTTT
TRBV12-2	NA	TRBJ2-3	NA	CASRAQGPLTDTQYF	TGTGCAAGTCGCGCACAGGGGCCCCTCACAGATACGCAGTATTTT